Following are 16 T cell receptor beta chains from one sample sequenced in a study of T cells in Graves' hyperthyroidism and ophthalmopathy. The investigators amplified TCR beta CDR3 regions from RNA transcripts. In the first-round RT-PCR of the TCR CDR3, the HTBI primer set was used. In TCRdb, the multiplex PCR reads were re-called with MiXCR into one record per CDR3 protein. The top ten clones hold over 15% of a sample with 550,000 to 700,000 distinct CDR3 sequences, roughly 46% of them seen once. Sequenced input: peripheral blood or thyroid tissue (not recorded which). The receptors derive from an adult woman with Graves' disease, either hyperthyroidism or ophthalmopathy (not recorded which).

This clonotype was counted at least ten times. The V call is TRBV19, the J call TRBJ2-5; D might be TRBD1 (5 bases). Deletions cut 7 bases from V and 9 bases from J, with 15 bases between. The CDR3 contains 12 residues. Germline V gene lookup returns CDR1 LNHDA and CDR2 SQIVND (reference sequence). The CDR3 loop reads CASIDSTSAQYF. The CDR3 DNA sequence: TGTGCCAGTATCGACAGTACCTCGGCCCAGTACTTC.

This clonotype has a count of ten or more. The gene calls are TRBV5-1 and TRBJ1-2; D might be TRBD1 (6 bases). The V end lost 2 bases, the J end lost 6 bases, and 20 bases lay between the germline ends. The CDR3 consists of 16 residues. CDR1 SGHRS and CDR2 YFSETQ come from the germline V gene. The CDR3 is CASSFNGDFRGHGYTF. The CDR3 DNA is TGCGCCAGCAGCTTTAACGGGGACTTTCGGGGGCATGGCTACACCTTC.

The chain joins TRBV19 to TRBJ2-7; D might be TRBD1 (5 bases). From germline, CDR1 is LNHDA and CDR2 SQIVND (reference sequence). V shed 8 bases and J shed 3 bases, with 14 bases lying between them. The CDR3 runs 13 residues. CDR3 bases: TGTGCCAGTTGCCAGGGTAGAGACTACGAGCAGTACTTC. Its protein is CASCQGRDYEQYF.

The sample holds a few counts of this clonotype. This chain links TRBV7-8 with TRBJ2-6, with D unresolved. CDR3 size: 13 residues. CDR1 is SGHVS and CDR2 is FQNEAQ in the germline V gene. Trimming removed 5 bases from V and 7 bases from J, with 9 bases in between. Written as DNA, the CDR3 is TGTGCCAGCAGCCCCGGCGTCGCCAACGTCCTGACTTTC. Its translation is CASSPGVANVLTF.

This clonotype was recorded only once. The rearrangement uses TRBV18 and TRBJ2-7, with D perhaps assigned TRBD1 or TRBD2 (5 bases each). The CDR3 is 15 amino acids. Germline V gene lookup returns CDR1 KGHSH and CDR2 LQKENI. V was pared by 2 bases and J by 5 bases, with 16 bases between. The CDR3 here is CASSPWAPGPHEQYF. The CDR3 nucleotides read TGTGCCAGCTCACCATGGGCTCCGGGACCCCACGAGCAGTACTTC.

This clonotype came up many times. The gene calls are TRBV20-1 and TRBJ1-3; a weak D match, TRBD1 (5 bases). V shed 3 bases and J shed 0 bases, with 9 bases lying between them. Germline lookup yields CDR1 DFQATT and CDR2 SNEGSKA (reference sequence). The CDR3 totals 14 residues. The CDR3 DNA reads as TGCAGTGCTAGTAGCGGGGGCTCTGGAAACACCATATATTTT. Translated: CSASSGGSGNTIYF.

This chain uses TRBV20-1 with TRBJ1-1; TRBD1 might be the D (6 bases). The CDR3 spans 18 residues. Germline V gene data show CDR1 as DFQATT and CDR2 as SNEGSKA (reference sequence). V dropped 6 bases and J dropped 6 bases, with 32 bases sitting between them. For the CDR3, the DNA is TGCAGTGCGTCAGGGGATCGGCAGCCCAGGGACTTATTCGCTGAAGCTTTCTTT. Encoded protein: CSASGDRQPRDLFAEAFF.

This chain links TRBV10-3 with TRBJ2-7; D is unresolved. The CDR3 runs to 10 residues. Per the germline V gene, CDR1 is ENHRY and CDR2 is SYGVKD. Trimming shortened V by 4 bases and J by 4 bases, and 2 bases separated the two germline ends. CDR3 DNA: TGTGCCATCAGTGCTTACGAGCAGTACTTC. This encodes CAISAYEQYF.

This clonotype was seen ten or more times. The rearrangement uses TRBV20-1 and TRBJ2-5; no clear D gene. Germline V gene sequence: CDR1 DFQATT, CDR2 SNEGSKA (reference sequence). The CDR3 is 12 amino acids. Trimming removed 1 base from V and 3 bases from J, with 6 bases in between. CDR3 region: CSARGLEETQYF. The CDR3, as DNA: TGCAGTGCTAGAGGGTTAGAAGAGACCCAGTACTTC.

In nucleotides, the CDR3 is TGTGCCACCAGCACACGACTGTTACCTGGAAACACCATATATTTT. Amino acids: CATSTRLLPGNTIYF. The chain carries TRBV15 and TRBJ1-3; no reliable D call. Trimming pared 4 bases from V and 2 bases from J, leaving 12 bases between. Germline V gene sequence: CDR1 LNHNV, CDR2 YYDKDF (reference sequence). This CDR3 has 15 residues.

The V gene is TRBV15, the J gene TRBJ2-7; TRBD1 aligns across 9 bases. V was pared by 1 base and J by 1 base, with 2 bases of the junction left unmatched. From germline, CDR1 is LNHNV and CDR2 YYDKDF (reference sequence). The CDR3 is 15 amino acids. In DNA, the CDR3 is TGTGCCACCAGCAGAGGGGACAGGGAGTCCTACGAGCAGTACTTC. Translating gives CATSRGDRESYEQYF.

CDR3: CASSLASGERTEAFF. The CDR3 DNA reads TGCGCCAGCAGCTTAGCTAGCGGGGAACGCACTGAAGCTTTCTTT. J is TRBJ1-1 and V is TRBV5-1; D uncertain. This CDR3 spans 15 amino acids. CDR1 is SGHRS, CDR2 YFSETQ, per germline. The V end lost 2 bases, the J end lost 4 bases, and 15 bases lay between the germline ends.

The chain carries TRBV2 and TRBJ2-7; TRBD2 is a possible D gene (6 bases). The J call may be wrong; the DNA end is better matched by TRBJ2-5. The CDR3 loop spans 16 amino acids. Germline V gene sequence: CDR1 SNHLY, CDR2 FYNNEI. The CDR3 region is CASSLIEAGPQETQYF. The CDR3 bases are TGTGCCAGCAGCTTAATTGAAGCGGGTCCCCAAGAGACCCAGTACTTC.

This clonotype was detected many times. The chain carries TRBV2 and TRBJ2-7; D assignment may be TRBD1 or TRBD2 (5 bases each). The length of the CDR3 is 12 residues. Per the germline V gene, CDR1 is SNHLY and CDR2 is FYNNEI. The V gene lost 6 bases and the J gene lost 3 bases, with 9 bases spanning the gap. The CDR3, as DNA: TGTGCCAGCAGGGGGGACGGCTACGAGCAGTACTTC. This gives the protein CASRGDGYEQYF.

The table lists this clonotype with many counts. This rearrangement joins TRBV20-1 to TRBJ2-5; no firm D call. Per the germline V gene, CDR1 is DFQATT and CDR2 is SNEGSKA (reference sequence). Trimming shortened V by 7 bases and J by 7 bases, and 19 bases separated the two germline ends. The CDR3 covers 13 residues. The CDR3 sequence: CSGDTDPPGTQYF. DNA for the CDR3: TGCAGTGGAGACACCGACCCCCCGGGGACCCAGTACTTC.

This clonotype was recorded many times. V is TRBV7-9 and J is TRBJ2-7; D gene uncertain. CDR1 is SEHNR and CDR2 is FQNEAQ in the germline V gene (reference sequence). The V gene lost 1 base and the J gene lost 2 bases, with 3 bases spanning the gap. The CDR3 totals 12 residues. The CDR3: CASSLVAYEQYF. The CDR3 nucleotides read TGTGCCAGCAGCTTAGTAGCCTACGAGCAGTACTTC.